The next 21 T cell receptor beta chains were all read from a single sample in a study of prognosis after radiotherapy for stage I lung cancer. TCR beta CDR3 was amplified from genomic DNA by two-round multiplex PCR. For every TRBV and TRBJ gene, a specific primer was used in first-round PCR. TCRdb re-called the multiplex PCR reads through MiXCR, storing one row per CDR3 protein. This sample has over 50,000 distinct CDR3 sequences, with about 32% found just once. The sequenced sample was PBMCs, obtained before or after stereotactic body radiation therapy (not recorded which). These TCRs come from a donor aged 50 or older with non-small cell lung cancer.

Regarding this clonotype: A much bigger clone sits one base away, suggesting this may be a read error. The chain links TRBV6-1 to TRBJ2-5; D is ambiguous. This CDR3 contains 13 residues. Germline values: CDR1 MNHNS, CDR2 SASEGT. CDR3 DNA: TGTGCCAGCAGGAGGAGCGCAGAAGATACCCAGTACTTC. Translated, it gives CASRRSAEDTQYF.

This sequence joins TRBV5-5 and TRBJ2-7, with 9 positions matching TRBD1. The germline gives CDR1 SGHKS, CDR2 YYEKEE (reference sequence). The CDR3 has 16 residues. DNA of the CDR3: TGTTTCAGCAGCCCCGGGCCGGGACAGGGCCCTGCCGAGCAGTACTTC. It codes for CFSSPGPGQGPAEQYF.

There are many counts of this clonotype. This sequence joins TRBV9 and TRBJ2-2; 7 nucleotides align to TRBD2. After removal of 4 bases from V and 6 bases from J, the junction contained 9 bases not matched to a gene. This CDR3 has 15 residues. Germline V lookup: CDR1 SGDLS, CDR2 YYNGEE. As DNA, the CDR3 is TGTGCCAGCAGCCCTTTGGGGACTACTGCCGGGGAGCTGTTTTTT. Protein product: CASSPLGTTAGELFF.

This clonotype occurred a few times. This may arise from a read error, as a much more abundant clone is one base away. The CDR3 DNA reads as TGTGCCAGCAACTTTCAGGGGAGGGGCTCCTACAATGAGCAGTTCTTC. This translates into CASNFQGRGSYNEQFF. J is TRBJ2-1 and V is TRBV7-2; maybe TRBD2 (7 bases). V was clipped by 7 bases and J by 0 bases, with 16 bases between them. There are 16 residues in the CDR3. Looked up from germline, CDR1 is SGHTA and CDR2 is FQGNSA.

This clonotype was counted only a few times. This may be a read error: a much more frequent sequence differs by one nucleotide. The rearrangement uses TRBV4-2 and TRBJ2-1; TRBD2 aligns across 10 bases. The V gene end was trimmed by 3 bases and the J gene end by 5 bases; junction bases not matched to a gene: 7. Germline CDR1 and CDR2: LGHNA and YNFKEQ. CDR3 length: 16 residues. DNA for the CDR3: TGTGCCAGCAGCCACGCGACTAGCGGGTGGAACAATGAGCAGTTCTTC. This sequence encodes CASSHATSGWNNEQFF.

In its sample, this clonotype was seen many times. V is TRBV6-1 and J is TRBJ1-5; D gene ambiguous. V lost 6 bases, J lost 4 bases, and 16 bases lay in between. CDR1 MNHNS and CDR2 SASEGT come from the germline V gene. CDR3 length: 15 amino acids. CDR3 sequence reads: CASSTDGLLNQPQHF. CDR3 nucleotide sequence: TGTGCCAGCAGCACCGACGGACTATTAAATCAGCCCCAGCATTTT.

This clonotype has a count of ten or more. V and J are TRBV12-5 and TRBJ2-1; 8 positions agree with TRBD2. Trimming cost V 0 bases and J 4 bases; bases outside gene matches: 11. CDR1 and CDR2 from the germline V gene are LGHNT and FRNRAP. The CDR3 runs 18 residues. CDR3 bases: TGTGCTAGTGGTTTGGTCGCCTGGGGGACTAGAACGTACAATGAGCAGTTCTTC. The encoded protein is CASGLVAWGTRTYNEQFF.

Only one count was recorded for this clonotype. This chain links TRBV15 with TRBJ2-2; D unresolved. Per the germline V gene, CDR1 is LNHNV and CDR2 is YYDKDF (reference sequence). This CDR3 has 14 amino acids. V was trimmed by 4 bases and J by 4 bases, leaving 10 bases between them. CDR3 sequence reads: CATSTAWGTGELFF. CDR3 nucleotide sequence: TGTGCCACCAGCACTGCGTGGGGCACCGGGGAGCTGTTTTTT.

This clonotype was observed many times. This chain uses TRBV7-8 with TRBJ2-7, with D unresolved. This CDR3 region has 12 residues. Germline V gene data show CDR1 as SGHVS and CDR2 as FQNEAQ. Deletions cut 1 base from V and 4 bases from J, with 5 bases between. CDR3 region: CASSLVTYEQYF. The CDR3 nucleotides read TGTGCCAGCAGCTTAGTAACTTACGAGCAGTACTTC.

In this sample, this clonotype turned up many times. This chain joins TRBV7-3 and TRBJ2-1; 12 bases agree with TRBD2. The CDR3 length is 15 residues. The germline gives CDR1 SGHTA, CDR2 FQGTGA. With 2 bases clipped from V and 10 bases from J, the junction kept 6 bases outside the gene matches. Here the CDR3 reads CASSLGLAGLGEQFF. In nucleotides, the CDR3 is TGTGCCAGCAGCTTAGGACTAGCGGGACTCGGGGAGCAGTTCTTC.

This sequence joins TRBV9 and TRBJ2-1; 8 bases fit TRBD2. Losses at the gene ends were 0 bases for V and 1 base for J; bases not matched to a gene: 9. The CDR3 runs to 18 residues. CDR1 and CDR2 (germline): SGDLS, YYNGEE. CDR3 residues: CASSVGGSGRSSYNEQFF. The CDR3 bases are TGTGCCAGCAGCGTAGGGGGGAGCGGGAGAAGTTCCTACAATGAGCAGTTCTTC.

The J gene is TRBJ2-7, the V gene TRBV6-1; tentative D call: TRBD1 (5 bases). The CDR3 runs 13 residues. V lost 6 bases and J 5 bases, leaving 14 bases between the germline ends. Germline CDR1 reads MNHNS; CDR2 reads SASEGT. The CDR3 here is CASRGAVWHEQYF. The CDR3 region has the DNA TGTGCCAGCAGAGGGGCAGTTTGGCACGAGCAGTACTTC.

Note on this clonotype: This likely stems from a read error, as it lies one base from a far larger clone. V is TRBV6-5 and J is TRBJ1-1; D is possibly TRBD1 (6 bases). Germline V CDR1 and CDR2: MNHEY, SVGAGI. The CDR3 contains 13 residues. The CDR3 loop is CAISSQQGTEAFF. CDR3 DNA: TGTGCCATCAGTTCCCAACAGGGCACTGAAGCTTTCTTT.

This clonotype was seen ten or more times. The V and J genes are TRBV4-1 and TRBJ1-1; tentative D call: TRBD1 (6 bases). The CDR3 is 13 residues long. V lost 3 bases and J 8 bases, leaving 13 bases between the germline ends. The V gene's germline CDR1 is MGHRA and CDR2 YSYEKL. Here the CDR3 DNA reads TGCGCCAGCAGCCAGGGCGGGGGGCTGGAAGCTTTCTTT. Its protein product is CASSQGGGLEAFF.

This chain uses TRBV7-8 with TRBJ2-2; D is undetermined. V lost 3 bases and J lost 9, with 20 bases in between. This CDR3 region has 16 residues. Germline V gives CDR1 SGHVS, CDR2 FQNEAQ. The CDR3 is CASSFGRRSGSWELFF. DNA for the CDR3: TGTGCCAGCAGCTTTGGTCGCCGAAGTGGCTCCTGGGAGCTGTTTTTT.

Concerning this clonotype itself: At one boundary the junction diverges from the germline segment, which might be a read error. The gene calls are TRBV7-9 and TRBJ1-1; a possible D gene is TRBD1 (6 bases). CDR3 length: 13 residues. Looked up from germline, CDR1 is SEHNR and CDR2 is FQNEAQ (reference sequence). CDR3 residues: CASSSQGGNETFF. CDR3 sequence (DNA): TGTGCCAGCAGCTCACAGGGCGGCAATGAAACTTTCTTT.

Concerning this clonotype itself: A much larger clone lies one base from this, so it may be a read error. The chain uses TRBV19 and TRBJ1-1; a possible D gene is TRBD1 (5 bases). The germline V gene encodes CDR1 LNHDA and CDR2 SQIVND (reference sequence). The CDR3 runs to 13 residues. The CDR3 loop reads CAISILRAAEAFF. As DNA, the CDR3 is TGTGCCATTAGTATTCTCAGGGCGGCTGAAGCTTTCTTT.

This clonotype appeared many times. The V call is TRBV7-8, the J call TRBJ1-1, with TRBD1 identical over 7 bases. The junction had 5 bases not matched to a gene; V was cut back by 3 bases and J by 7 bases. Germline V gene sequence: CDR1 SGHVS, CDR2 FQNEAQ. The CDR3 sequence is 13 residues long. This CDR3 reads CASSLGTVNEAFF. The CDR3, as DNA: TGTGCCAGCAGCTTGGGGACAGTAAATGAAGCTTTCTTT.

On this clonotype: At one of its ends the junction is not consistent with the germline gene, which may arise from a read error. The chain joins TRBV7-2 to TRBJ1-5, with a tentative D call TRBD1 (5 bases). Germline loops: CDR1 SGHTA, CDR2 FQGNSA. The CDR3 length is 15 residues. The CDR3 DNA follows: TGTGTCAGCAGCCTCCGGACACCCCCCAATCAGCCCCAGCATTTT. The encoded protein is CVSSLRTPPNQPQHF.

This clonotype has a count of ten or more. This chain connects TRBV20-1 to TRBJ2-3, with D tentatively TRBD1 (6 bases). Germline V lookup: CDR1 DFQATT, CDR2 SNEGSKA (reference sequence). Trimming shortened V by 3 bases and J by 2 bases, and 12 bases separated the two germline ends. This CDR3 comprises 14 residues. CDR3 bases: TGCAGTGCTAGCGGGCAGGGGAACACAGATACGCAGTATTTT. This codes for CSASGQGNTDTQYF.

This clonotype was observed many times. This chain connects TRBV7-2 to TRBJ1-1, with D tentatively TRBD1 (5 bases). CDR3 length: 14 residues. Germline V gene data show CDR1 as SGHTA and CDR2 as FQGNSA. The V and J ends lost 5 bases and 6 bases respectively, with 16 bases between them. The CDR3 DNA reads TGTGCCAGCAGCCCCAATGGGGGTATCCCTGAAGCTTTCTTT. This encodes CASSPNGGIPEAFF.